This T cell receptor (beta chain) is drawn from a study of CD8+CD57+ T cells in acquired aplastic anemia (dated by TCRdb to 2016 to 2019). About the full investigation: Extracted DNA from sorted CD4+ and CD8+ cells averaged around 2.9 ug, ranging from roughly 0.17 to 27.4 ug.

Findings and caveats that apply to the study as a whole: Around 31 CD8+ CDR3 sequences were shared between patients and controls but appeared highly expressed in patients and within their immunodominant clones. Patients and healthy controls showed no significant difference in CD8+ Simpson's diversity (P=0.060).

For this chain, trimming is 3 bases at the V end and 8 bases at the J end, and the number of junction bases without a gene match is 1. The CDR3 runs 11 residues from the cysteine to the phenylalanine. CDR3 DNA only is kept here, 33 bases in frame from base 1. CDR1 and CDR2, looked up from the germline V gene, are SQVTM and ANQGSEA. Comments on this clonotype: The antigen this receptor binds is unknown. Within one base of it there is no much larger clone, and no base qualities were kept.

Genomic DNA was used as template for profiling of TCR beta VDJ combinations and CDR3 sequences. An Illumina HiSeq 2000 was used for TCR repertoire sequencing. Under the source paper's analysis protocol: Repertoires were assessed using TRBV/TRBJ rearrangement plots, CDR3 size and DJ length profiles, and Simpson's diversity index. The most abundant DNA sequence in the deep sequencing data was taken as the immunodominant clone. CDR3 amino acid sequences were checked for sharing between subjects and were compared against published repertoires and the VDJdb database. In-frame beta chains were kept once TCRdb had trimmed the public reads at Q25 with fastp and called clones with MiXCR. When rows share a CDR3 protein, they turn into one entry using the most common DNA and genes. Clone size and V and J calls follow TCRdb, not the original study. Here the sample has approximately 190,000 distinct CDR3 sequences; 64% occur a single time. The top ten clonotypes cover about half of the sample.

TCR repertoires of sorted CD4+ and CD8+ blood T cells from severe aplastic anemia patients and healthy subjects were deep-sequenced in the study. Ficoll-Paque density gradient centrifugation was used to isolate peripheral blood mononuclear cells. Before DNA extraction, CD4+ and CD8+ T cells were sorted by FACS or by magnetic beads. This TCR came from a human donor with severe aplastic anemia or a healthy control (not recorded which). Source material: sorted CD4+, CD8+, or CD8+CD57+ T cells (not recorded which) from PBMCs. The chain employs TRBV29-1 and TRBJ1-2; TRBD1 fits 9 bases in the junction. CDR3 region: CSVEGQGGYTF. The DNA is TGCAGCGTTGAGGGACAGGGAGGCTACACCTTC.